Following are 3 T cell receptor beta chains from one sample sequenced in a study of cytomegalovirus exposure and HLA in healthy donors. Researchers ran the PCR with 60 Vbeta and 13 Jbeta primers. Sequencing used immunoSEQ multiplex PCR; TCRdb keeps in-frame clones, though not all of them. The sample records under 200,000 clones, about three quarters being singletons. Source material: PBMCs. The receptors were gathered from a man between 50 and 59 years old in good health and CMV-seropositive.

This chain links TRBV19 with TRBJ1-4, with unresolved D. V was shortened by 3 bases and J by 8 bases, with 4 bases between the two germline ends. CDR1 and CDR2 from the germline V gene are LNHDA and SQIVND (reference sequence). The CDR3 runs to 11 residues. Here the CDR3 reads CASSIREKLFF. The CDR3 DNA reads TGTGCCAGTAGTATTCGGGAAAAACTGTTTTTT.

The rearrangement uses TRBV27 and TRBJ1-2; D is possibly TRBD1 (6 bases). The CDR3 runs 13 residues. Between the trimmed V and J ends, which lost 3 bases and 2 bases, there was a span of 7 bases. Germline values: CDR1 MNHEY, CDR2 SMNVEV (reference sequence). DNA of the CDR3: TGTGCCAGCAGTTTGGACAGCAACTATGGCTACACCTTC. Translated: CASSLDSNYGYTF.

The V and J genes are TRBV6-1 and TRBJ1-1; 9 bases map to TRBD1. V gave up 5 bases and J gave up 10 bases; unmatched junction bases: 11. Germline V gene lookup returns CDR1 MNHNS and CDR2 SASEGT. The CDR3 has 14 residues. As DNA, the CDR3 is TGTGCCAGCAGTCCGTCCCGGGACAGGGTTCGAGCTTTCTTT. The encoded protein is CASSPSRDRVRAFF.